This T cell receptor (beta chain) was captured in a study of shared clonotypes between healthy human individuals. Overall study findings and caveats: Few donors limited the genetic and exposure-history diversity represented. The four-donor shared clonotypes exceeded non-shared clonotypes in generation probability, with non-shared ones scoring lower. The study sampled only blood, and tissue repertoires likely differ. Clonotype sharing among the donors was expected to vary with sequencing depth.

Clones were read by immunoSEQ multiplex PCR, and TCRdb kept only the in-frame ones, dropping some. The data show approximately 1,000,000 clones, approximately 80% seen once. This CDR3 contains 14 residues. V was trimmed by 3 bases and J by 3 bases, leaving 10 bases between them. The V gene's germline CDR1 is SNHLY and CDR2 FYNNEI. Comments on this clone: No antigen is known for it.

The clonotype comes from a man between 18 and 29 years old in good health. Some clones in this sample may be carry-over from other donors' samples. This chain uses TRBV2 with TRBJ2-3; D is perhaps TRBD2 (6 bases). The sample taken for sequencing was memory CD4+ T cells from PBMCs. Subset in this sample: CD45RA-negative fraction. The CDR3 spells CASSDWRGTDTQYF. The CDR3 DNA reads TGTGCCAGCAGTGACTGGCGGGGAACAGATACGCAGTATTTT.